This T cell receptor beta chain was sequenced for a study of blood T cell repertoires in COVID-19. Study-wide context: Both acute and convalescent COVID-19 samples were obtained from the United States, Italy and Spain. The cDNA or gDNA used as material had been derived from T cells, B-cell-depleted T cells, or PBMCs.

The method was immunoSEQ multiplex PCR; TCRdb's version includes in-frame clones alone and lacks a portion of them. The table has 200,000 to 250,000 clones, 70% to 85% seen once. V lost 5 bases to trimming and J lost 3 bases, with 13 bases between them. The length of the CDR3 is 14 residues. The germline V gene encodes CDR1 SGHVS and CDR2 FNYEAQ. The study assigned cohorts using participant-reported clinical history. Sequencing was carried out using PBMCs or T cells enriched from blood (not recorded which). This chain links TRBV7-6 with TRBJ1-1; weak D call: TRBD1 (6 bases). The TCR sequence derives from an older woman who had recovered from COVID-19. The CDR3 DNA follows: TGTGCCAGCAGCACACGACAGGACGACACTGAAGCTTTCTTT. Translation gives CASSTRQDDTEAFF. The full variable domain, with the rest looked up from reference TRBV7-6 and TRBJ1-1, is GAGVSQSPRYKVTKRGQDVALRCDPISGHVSLYWYRQALGQGPEFLTYFNYEAQQDKSGLPNDRFSAERPEGSISTLTIQRTEQRDSAMYRCASSTRQDDTEAFFGQGTRLTVV.